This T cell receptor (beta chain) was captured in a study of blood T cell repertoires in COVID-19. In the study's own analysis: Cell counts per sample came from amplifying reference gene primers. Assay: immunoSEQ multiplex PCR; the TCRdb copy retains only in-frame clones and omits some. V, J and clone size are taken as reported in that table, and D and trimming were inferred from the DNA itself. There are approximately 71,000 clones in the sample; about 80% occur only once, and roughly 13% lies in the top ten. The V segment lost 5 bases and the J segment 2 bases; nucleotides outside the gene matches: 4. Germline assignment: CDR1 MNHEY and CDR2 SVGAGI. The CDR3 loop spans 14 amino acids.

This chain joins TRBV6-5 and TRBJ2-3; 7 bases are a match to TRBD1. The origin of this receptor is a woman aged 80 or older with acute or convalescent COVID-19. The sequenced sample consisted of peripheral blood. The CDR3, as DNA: TGTGCCAGCAGTCTAGACAGGGCCACAGATACGCAGTATTTT. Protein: CASSLDRATDTQYF.